The 2 T cell receptor beta chains below were found in one sample sequenced in a study of blood T cell repertoires in COVID-19. Method: immunoSEQ multiplex PCR; TCRdb's copy keeps in-frame clones and lacks some. The sample has about 150,000 clones; 75% to 90% are singletons. Sequences were obtained from peripheral blood. These receptors were obtained from a woman aged 40-49 years with acute or convalescent COVID-19.

The V gene is TRBV9, the J gene TRBJ2-2; D not resolved. The CDR3 is 12 amino acids. V was cut by 3 bases and J by 3 bases, with 3 bases left in between. Germline V gives CDR1 SGDLS, CDR2 YYNGEE. This chain's CDR3 is CASSADTGELFF. As DNA, the CDR3 is TGTGCCAGCAGCGCCGACACCGGGGAGCTGTTTTTT. Full variable domain (remainder filled in from reference TRBV9 and TRBJ2-2): DSGVTQTPKHLITATGQRVTLRCSPRSGDLSVYWYQQSLDQGLQFLIQYYNGEERAKGNILERFSAQQFPDLHSELNLSSLELGDSALYFCASSADTGELFFGEGSRLTVL.

The chain joins TRBV7-3 to TRBJ2-1; 9 nucleotides line up with TRBD1. Germline V gene data show CDR1 as SGHTA and CDR2 as FQGTGA. With 5 bases clipped from V and 9 bases from J, the junction kept 11 bases outside the gene matches. The CDR3 has 15 amino acids. Written as DNA, the CDR3 is TGTGCCAGCAGCCACGGACAGGGGAGACAATCTGAGCAGTTCTTC. As protein: CASSHGQGRQSEQFF.